The 16 T cell receptor beta chains below come from one sample, sequenced in a study of blood T cell repertoires in COVID-19. This table comes from immunoSEQ multiplex PCR, and its TCRdb copy is limited to in-frame clones, with some not included. The sample carries fewer than 250,000 clones, over 75% recorded once. Sequenced: peripheral blood. These TCRs come from a man aged 45-60 years with COVID-19, enrolled during active disease.

The rearrangement joins TRBV6-5 to TRBJ2-7, with 7 bases aligning to TRBD1. Germline lookup yields CDR1 MNHEY and CDR2 SVGAGI. Germline trimming cut 6 bases from V and 7 bases from J; bases unmatched to any gene: 6. The CDR3 consists of 12 residues. The CDR3 here is CASRQGILEQYF. The CDR3 DNA reads TGTGCCAGCAGACAGGGGATCTTGGAGCAGTACTTC.

The chain carries TRBV29-1 and TRBJ2-3; D is uncertain. V was shortened by 4 bases and J by 5 bases, with 4 bases between the two germline ends. Germline V CDR1 and CDR2: SQVTM, ANQGSEA. The CDR3 covers 10 residues. CDR3 sequence: CSVVVDTQYF. The CDR3 nucleotides read TGCAGCGTTGTAGTAGATACGCAGTATTTT.

The CDR3 region is CASSRTENYEQYF. CDR3 in DNA: TGTGCCAGCAGTAGGACAGAAAACTACGAGCAGTACTTC. The chain joins TRBV6-2 or TRBV6-3 to TRBJ2-7, with a possible D match to TRBD1 (6 bases). This CDR3 has 13 residues. Trimming cost V 5 bases and J 3 bases, with 11 bases left between them. In germline, CDR1 is MNHEY, CDR2 SVGEGT.

This clone came up once. Other DNA sequences from this sample encode an identical CDR3 as well. The rearrangement links TRBV6-1 to TRBJ2-5; 8 bases agree with TRBD2. The germline V gene has CDR1 MNHNS and CDR2 SASEGT. The CDR3 length is 16 residues. Trimming took 11 bases from V and 5 from J; bases not matched to a gene: 19. CDR3 DNA: TGTGCCCGCTGTGACGGGGGGCGGGGGGCGGGGGAGACCCAGTACTTC. It encodes CARCDGGRGAGETQYF.

This clone is a singleton in its sample. The J gene is TRBJ1-2, the V gene TRBV7-2; possible D gene TRBD1, 6 bases. Per the germline V gene, CDR1 is SGHTA and CDR2 is FQGNSA. V was cut by 5 bases and J by 13 bases, with 14 bases left in between. The CDR3 totals 11 residues. CDR3 nucleotide sequence: TGTGCCAGCAGCCAGACAGGTGTAGTCACCTTC. Translating it yields CASSQTGVVTF.

This clone was observed a single time. This chain links TRBV27 with TRBJ2-7, with a tentative D call TRBD1 (5 bases). The germline gives CDR1 MNHEY, CDR2 SMNVEV (reference sequence). This CDR3 comprises 13 residues. Trimming took 6 bases from V and 4 from J, leaving 13 bases between them. CDR3 nucleotide sequence: TGTGCCAGCAGCCCTTCAGGGTGGTACGAGCAGTACTTC. It is translated as CASSPSGWYEQYF.

This clone was counted at least ten times. The same CDR3 is also encoded by other DNA sequences in this sample. The rearrangement uses TRBV11-2 and TRBJ1-2, with 12 bases fitting TRBD1. J gave up 0 bases and V 5 bases, and 7 bases lay outside the gene matches. The CDR3 is 17 residues long. In germline, CDR1 is SGHAT, CDR2 FQNNGV. CDR3 sequence (DNA): TGTGCCAGCAGCCTAGGGACAGGGGGCCTCGCTAACTATGGCTACACCTTC. It specifies CASSLGTGGLANYGYTF.

This clone appeared a few times. The chain carries TRBV3-1 (or the pseudogene TRBV3-2) and TRBJ2-3; TRBD2 might be the D (6 bases). The V and J ends lost 5 bases and 5 bases respectively, with 11 bases between them. Germline loops: CDR1 LGHDT, CDR2 YNNKEL (reference sequence). The CDR3 is 13 amino acids. The CDR3 protein is CASSFLARDTQYF. In nucleotides, the CDR3 is TGTGCCAGCAGCTTTCTAGCGAGAGATACGCAGTATTTT.

The chain links TRBV9 to TRBJ1-4; 7 bases are shared with TRBD1. Looked up from germline, CDR1 is SGDLS and CDR2 is YYNGEE. This CDR3 has 15 residues. J lost 6 bases, V lost 4 bases, and 9 bases had no gene match. In nucleotides, the CDR3 is TGTGCCAGCAGCCCGAGACAGGGTGCGGATGAAAAACTGTTTTTT. It yields the protein CASSPRQGADEKLFF.

The chain is built from TRBV6-5 and TRBJ1-2, with D perhaps TRBD1 (6 bases). V lost 5 bases, J lost 2 bases, and 9 bases lay in between. The CDR3 covers 13 residues. Per germline, CDR1 MNHEY and CDR2 SVGAGI. The chain's CDR3 is CASSRTVNYGYTF. CDR3 sequence (DNA): TGTGCCAGCAGTCGGACAGTGAACTATGGCTACACCTTC.

The chain combines TRBV5-6 with TRBJ1-5, with D hard to call. V lost 0 bases, J lost 4 bases, and 17 bases lay in between. In germline, CDR1 is SGHDT, CDR2 YYEEEE. The CDR3 totals 17 residues. The CDR3 region has the DNA TGTGCCAGCAGCTTGGGGATGTGGGAGGGATTGAATCAGCCCCAGCATTTT. The encoded protein is CASSLGMWEGLNQPQHF.

This chain joins TRBV6-1 and TRBJ1-4; tentatively, D is TRBD1 (5 bases). This CDR3 has 14 residues. Trimming stripped 1 base from V and 6 bases from J, with 9 bases between. Germline CDR1 reads MNHNS; CDR2 reads SASEGT. DNA for the CDR3: TGTGCCAGCAGTGAAGGGGGCTTTGATGAAAAACTGTTTTTT. Its protein is CASSEGGFDEKLFF.

The chain joins TRBV6-5 to TRBJ1-2, with 8 bases matching TRBD1. Germline CDR1 reads MNHEY; CDR2 reads SVGAGI. The CDR3 consists of 15 residues. With 0 bases clipped from V and 3 bases from J, the junction kept 3 bases outside the gene matches. The CDR3 nucleotides are TGTGCCAGCAGTTACTCGACGGGACAGGACTATGGCTACACCTTC. Residues: CASSYSTGQDYGYTF.

This clone came up a few times. The rearrangement joins TRBV29-1 to TRBJ1-2; D not resolved. Germline values: CDR1 SQVTM, CDR2 ANQGSEA. Trimming shortened V by 0 bases and J by 4 bases, and 9 bases separated the two germline ends. CDR3 length equals 13 residues. The CDR3 protein is CSVEEGAGYGYTF. Written as DNA, the CDR3 is TGCAGCGTTGAAGAGGGCGCGGGCTATGGCTACACCTTC.

The V gene is TRBV6-1, the J gene TRBJ2-7; perhaps TRBD2 as D (6 bases). The length of the CDR3 is 15 residues. The V end lost 2 bases, the J end lost 5 bases, and 16 bases lay between the germline ends. Looked up from germline, CDR1 is MNHNS and CDR2 is SASEGT. The CDR3 protein is CASSELAGWEDEQYF. The CDR3 DNA reads TGTGCCAGCAGTGAACTTGCAGGCTGGGAGGACGAGCAGTACTTC.

The chain is built from TRBV7-3 and TRBJ1-5; a possible D gene is TRBD1 (5 bases). The CDR3 extends over 13 amino acids. Trimming removed 5 bases at V and 6 bases at J, with 11 bases between. Per germline, CDR1 SGHTA and CDR2 FQGTGA. The CDR3 DNA follows: TGTGCCAGCAGCCGGGGGTCGGGTCAGCCCCAGCATTTT. It encodes CASSRGSGQPQHF.